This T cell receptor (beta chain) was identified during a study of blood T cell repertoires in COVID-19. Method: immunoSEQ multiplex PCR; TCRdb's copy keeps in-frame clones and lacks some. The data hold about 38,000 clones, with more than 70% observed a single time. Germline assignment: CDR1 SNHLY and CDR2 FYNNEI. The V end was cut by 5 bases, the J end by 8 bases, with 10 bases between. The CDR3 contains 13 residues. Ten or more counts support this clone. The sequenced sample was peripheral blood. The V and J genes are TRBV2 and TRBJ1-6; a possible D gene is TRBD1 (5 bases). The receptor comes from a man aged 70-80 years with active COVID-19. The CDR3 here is CASSTTQDSPLHF. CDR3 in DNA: TGTGCCAGCAGTACAACACAGGATTCACCCCTCCACTTT.